A selection of T cell receptor beta chains follows, all from one sample in a study of blood T cell repertoires in COVID-19. The table came from immunoSEQ multiplex PCR; TCRdb's copy has only in-frame clones and leaves some out. The sample carries about 190,000 clones, about 85% recorded once. Source material: peripheral blood. Receptor source: a human donor in a cohort sampled during active COVID-19. Both conserved end residues are part of each CDR3. A D gene is named only where the DNA matches it firmly. Expanded clones get a size class; other rows say once, few or many, or leave the size out.

V	size	D	J	DNA	CDR3
TRBV18	-	TRBD1	TRBJ1-5	TGTGCCAGCTCCGGGAAGGGGGCTTCCAGCAATCAGCCCCAGCATTTT	CASSGKGASSNQPQHF
TRBV7-6	-	-	TRBJ1-5	TGTGCCAGCAGCCCCCCCAGGGATGATTGCAATCAGCCCCAGCATTTT	CASSPPRDDCNQPQHF
TRBV6-4	-	TRBD2	TRBJ2-3	TGTGCCACCGCCCTAGCGGGGGACACAGATACGCAGTATTTT	CATALAGDTDTQYF
TRBV25-1	-	-	TRBJ1-3	TGTGCCAGCAGTCGGAGGGCGAACTCTGGAAACACCATATATTTT	CASSRRANSGNTIYF
TRBV10-2	-	-	TRBJ1-4	TGCGCCAGCAGTTCATGGACTGGACAGACTAATGAAAAACTGTTTTTT	CASSSWTGQTNEKLFF
TRBV18	-	-	TRBJ1-6	TGTGCCAGCTCACCACCTAGCCTAGTGCAATCACCCCTCCACTTT	CASSPPSLVQSPLHF
TRBV11-2	-	-	TRBJ1-1	TGTGCCAGCAGCCTAAGAGTCACTGAAGCTTTCTTT	CASSLRVTEAFF
TRBV5-1	once	-	TRBJ2-5	TGCGCCAGCAGCTTGGTTACAGCCCCCCAAGAGACCCAGTACTTC	CASSLVTAPQETQYF
TRBV5-4	-	TRBD1	TRBJ2-7	TGTGCCAGCAGCGGGATCACGGGACAGGGTTTGTACGAGCAGTACTTC	CASSGITGQGLYEQYF
TRBV11-3	-	TRBD2	TRBJ2-3	TGTGCCAGCTCACGCGGGAGGGCCACTGATACGCAGTATTTT	CASSRGRATDTQYF
TRBV10-3	-	TRBD1	TRBJ1-5	TGTGCCATCAGTCCTACAGGGGGCAATCAGCCCCAGCATTTT	CAISPTGGNQPQHF
TRBV24-1	once	-	TRBJ1-2	TGTGCCGCACCTTGGGGGCTCGGTGGCTACACCTTC	CAAPWGLGGYTF
TRBV6-5	-	TRBD1	TRBJ1-1	TGTGCCAGCAGGGGGACAGATCGGAACACTGAAGCTTTCTTT	CASRGTDRNTEAFF
TRBV6-2/TRBV6-3	few	-	TRBJ1-5	TGTGCCAGCAGTTACCGGGTATCACAGCCCCAGCATTTT	CASSYRVSQPQHF
TRBV5-1	-	TRBD2	TRBJ2-2	TGCGCCGGCCGAGCGGGAGCGAACACCGGGGAGCTGTTTTTT	CAGRAGANTGELFF
TRBV7-9	few	-	TRBJ1-2	TGTGCCAGCAGCTTTCCTTCTGGGAGGAACTATGGCTACACCTTC	CASSFPSGRNYGYTF
TRBV5-1	-	-	TRBJ2-7	TGCGCCAGCAGCTTGGACAGCTTCTACGAGCAGTACTTC	CASSLDSFYEQYF
TRBV5-1	-	-	TRBJ1-1	TGCGCCAGCGCCTTGGACAGCCTAAACACTGAAGCTTTCTTT	CASALDSLNTEAFF
TRBV7-9	-	TRBD1	TRBJ1-6	TGTGCCAGCAGCTTAAGGACAGGGGATAATTCACCCCTCCACTTT	CASSLRTGDNSPLHF
TRBV3-1/TRBV3-2	-	-	TRBJ2-2	TGTGCCAGCCAGTATACCGGGGAGCTGTTTTTT	CASQYTGELFF
TRBV6-2/TRBV6-3	-	TRBD1	TRBJ2-1	TGTGCCAGCAGCCCCGGGACAGGGAAAGGTGTTCGGTTCTTC	CASSPGTGKGVRFF
TRBV9	-	-	TRBJ2-1	TGTGCCAGCAGCGTTTACTCGGCGGCCGCCTACAATGAGCAGTTCTTC	CASSVYSAAAYNEQFF
TRBV24-1	-	-	TRBJ1-5	TGTGCCACCAGTGACTCTAATCAGCCCCAGCATTTT	CATSDSNQPQHF
TRBV7-9	-	-	TRBJ1-2	TGTGCCAGCAGCTTAGGTGACACCCATGTTAACTATGGCTACACCTTC	CASSLGDTHVNYGYTF
TRBV28	-	TRBD1	TRBJ2-2	TGTGCCAGCAGGGGACAGGTCACCAACACCGGGGAGCTGTTTTTT	CASRGQVTNTGELFF
TRBV13	once	TRBD2	TRBJ2-1	TGTGCCAGCAGCCAGCTTGTAGCGGGGGCGAACAATGAGCAGTTCTTC	CASSQLVAGANNEQFF
TRBV18	-	-	TRBJ1-6	TGTGCCAGCTCCCGCTCCTTGGGCGATCTGGGGCCGAATTCACCCCTCCACTTT	CASSRSLGDLGPNSPLHF
TRBV10-1	-	TRBD2	TRBJ2-3	TGCGCCAGCAGTAATCTAGCGGGGGCCCGGCCAGATACGCAGTATTTT	CASSNLAGARPDTQYF
TRBV6-6	-	TRBD2	TRBJ2-3	TGTGCCAGCAGTCGAATAGCGGGGGCCCACGATACGCAGTATTTT	CASSRIAGAHDTQYF
TRBV28	-	-	TRBJ1-5	TGTGCCAGCAGTTTTTACAACATCCGGGGGGAGAGCAATCAGCCCCAGCATTTT	CASSFYNIRGESNQPQHF
TRBV2	many	TRBD2	TRBJ2-1	TGTGCCAGCCGACGACAGCGGGGAGCTCGCGAGCAGTTCTTC	CASRRQRGAREQFF
TRBV14	-	-	TRBJ1-2	TGTGCCAGCAGCCCTCGAGGGTATGGCTACACCTTC	CASSPRGYGYTF
TRBV27	many	-	TRBJ1-1	TGTGCCAGCAGTTCCCATTGGCAGAACACTGAAGCTTTCTTT	CASSSHWQNTEAFF
TRBV9	-	-	TRBJ2-1	TGTGCCAGCAGCCCCGGGGTCGTCTACAATGAGCAGTTCTTC	CASSPGVVYNEQFF
TRBV6-5	-	-	TRBJ2-1	TGTGCCAGCAGCGAGCAGGGATCCTACAATGAGCAGTTCTTC	CASSEQGSYNEQFF
TRBV6-1	once	-	TRBJ2-2	TGTGCCAGCAGTGAAGACGGCCCGGGTAGAGGCACCGGGGAGCTGTTTTTT	CASSEDGPGRGTGELFF
TRBV11-2	-	TRBD2	TRBJ2-3	TGTGCCAGCAGCTTAGATGGACTAGCGGGAGGCGGGCATACGCAGTATTTT	CASSLDGLAGGGHTQYF
TRBV5-1	-	TRBD2	TRBJ2-3	TGCGCCAGCAGCTTGGTTGGCGGGAGGGCGGTAGATACGCAGTATTTT	CASSLVGGRAVDTQYF
TRBV7-2	-	TRBD1	TRBJ1-2	TGTGCCAGCAGCTTATACAGGGGGCAGGGCTACACCTTC	CASSLYRGQGYTF
TRBV6-5	-	-	TRBJ1-1	TGTGCCAGCACCCTTCATCTGAGACAAGAAGCTTTCTTT	CASTLHLRQEAFF
TRBV5-1	-	TRBD2	TRBJ2-5	TGCGCCAGCAGCTTGGATCGGGGGGTATGGGAGACCCAGTACTTC	CASSLDRGVWETQYF
TRBV6-1	-	-	TRBJ2-1	TGTGCCAGCAGTGAAGCCCAGGGGAGTGGGGTCAATGAGCAGTTCTTC	CASSEAQGSGVNEQFF
TRBV7-3	-	TRBD2	TRBJ2-1	TGTGCCAGCAGCCCCAAGGGGACTAGCGGGGGCTACAATGAGCAGTTCTTC	CASSPKGTSGGYNEQFF
TRBV6-4	-	-	TRBJ1-6	TGTGCCGGTCATACGCTGGACGGGAAGGACTTTAATTCACCCCTCCACTTT	CAGHTLDGKDFNSPLHF
TRBV11-1	-	-	TRBJ2-3	TGTGCCAGCAGCCCACCGGTGGATACGCAGTATTTT	CASSPPVDTQYF
TRBV5-1	-	-	TRBJ1-2	TGCGCCAGCAGCTTGGCAGATTATGGCTACACCTTC	CASSLADYGYTF
TRBV11-2	once	TRBD1	TRBJ1-2	TGTGCCAGCAGGAGGGACAGCCTCTATGGCTACACCTTC	CASRRDSLYGYTF
TRBV5-1	-	-	TRBJ2-7	TGCGCCAGCAGCTGGGGCAGGGGGACTTCCTACGAGCAGTACTTC	CASSWGRGTSYEQYF
TRBV15	-	-	TRBJ2-3	TGTGCCACCAGCAGGGGCGGGAGCACAGATACGCAGTATTTT	CATSRGGSTDTQYF
TRBV3-1/TRBV3-2	few	TRBD2	TRBJ2-3	TGTGCCAGCAGCCAAGTTAGCGGGACTGGAGATACGCAGTATTTT	CASSQVSGTGDTQYF
TRBV5-1	-	-	TRBJ1-5	TGCGCCAGCAGCATTGGAGGTTATAGCAATCAGCCCCAGCATTTT	CASSIGGYSNQPQHF
TRBV28	-	-	TRBJ1-3	TGTGCCAGCAGAAGGGGTAGCCCTGGAAACACCATATATTTT	CASRRGSPGNTIYF
TRBV27	-	TRBD2	TRBJ2-7	TGTGCCAGCAGTCCATCACGACTAGCGAGCTACGAGCAGTACTTC	CASSPSRLASYEQYF